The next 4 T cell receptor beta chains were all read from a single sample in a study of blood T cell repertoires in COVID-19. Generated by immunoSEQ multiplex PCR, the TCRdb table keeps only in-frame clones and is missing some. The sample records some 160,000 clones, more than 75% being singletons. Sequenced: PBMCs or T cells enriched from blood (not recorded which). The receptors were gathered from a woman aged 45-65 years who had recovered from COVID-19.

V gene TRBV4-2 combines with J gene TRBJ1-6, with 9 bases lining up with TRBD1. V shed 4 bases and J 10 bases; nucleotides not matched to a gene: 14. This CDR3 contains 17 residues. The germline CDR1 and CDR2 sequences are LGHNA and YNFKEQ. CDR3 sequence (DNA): TGTGCCAGCAGCCTCCCAAGGACAGGGGAATTGGGGTCACCCCTCCACTTT. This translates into CASSLPRTGELGSPLHF.

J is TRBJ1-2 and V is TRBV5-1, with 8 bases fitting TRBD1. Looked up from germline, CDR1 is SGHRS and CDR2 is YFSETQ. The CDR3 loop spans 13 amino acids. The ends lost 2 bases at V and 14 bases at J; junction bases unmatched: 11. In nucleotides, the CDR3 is TGCGCCAGCAGCTTAGACAGGGGATCTTTAAGGACCTTC. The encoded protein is CASSLDRGSLRTF.

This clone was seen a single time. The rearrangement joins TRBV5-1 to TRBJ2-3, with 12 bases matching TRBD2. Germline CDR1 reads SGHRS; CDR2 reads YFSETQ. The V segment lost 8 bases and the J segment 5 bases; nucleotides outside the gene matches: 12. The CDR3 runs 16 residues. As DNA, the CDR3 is TGCGCCAGTTCCTGGTACCGGACTAGCGGGGTAGATACGCAGTATTTT. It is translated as CASSWYRTSGVDTQYF.

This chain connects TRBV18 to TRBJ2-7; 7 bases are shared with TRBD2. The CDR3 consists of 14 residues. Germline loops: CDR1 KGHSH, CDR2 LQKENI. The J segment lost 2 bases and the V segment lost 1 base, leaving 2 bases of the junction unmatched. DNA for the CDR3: TGTGCCAGCTCACCACGGGGGGGGGCCTACGAGCAGTACTTC. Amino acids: CASSPRGGAYEQYF.